This T cell receptor (beta chain) was recovered during a study of blood T cell repertoires in COVID-19. Overall study: COVID-19 samples from acute and convalescent phases originated in the United States, Italy and Spain. PBMCs, B-cell-depleted T cells, or T cells were the source of the cDNA or gDNA that made up the material.

V lost 3 bases and J lost 6; bases outside the gene matches: 6. This CDR3 is 14 amino acids long. Germline CDR1 MDHEN, CDR2 SYDVKM. Authors' analysis steps: From reference gene primer amplification, estimates of nucleated cell counts were derived. Clones were sequenced by immunoSEQ multiplex PCR, and TCRdb holds only the in-frame ones, with some missing. From that table come the V and J calls and clone size; the DNA was used to work out D and trimming. The sample has approximately 120,000 clones, over 75% seen once. This clone was seen more than once but under ten times. The sequence came from a woman older than 75 with acute or convalescent COVID-19. Sample: peripheral blood. The chain uses TRBV28 and TRBJ1-1, with 8 bases aligning to TRBD1. The CDR3 DNA reads TGTGCCAGCAGTTTGCGACAGGGGTTCCCTGAAGCTTTCTTT. Translated, it gives CASSLRQGFPEAFF.